A selection of T cell receptor beta chains follows, all from one sample in a study of OX40 agonist ivuxolimab in advanced cancers. Sequencing was performed with immunoSEQ multiplex PCR; in TCRdb, only in-frame clones are kept and a portion is missing. The data hold 85,000 to 95,000 clones, with around nine tenths observed a single time. The sample consisted of CD4+ or CD8+ T cells sorted from blood, taken in a trial of the OX40 agonist ivuxolimab. These receptors all stem from an adult with an advanced solid tumor such as melanoma, head and neck, liver or kidney cancer. Each CDR3 is given with its conserved first and last residue. A D gene is named only where the DNA matches it firmly. Clone size appears in some rows only: once, few, many, or a class for an expanded clone.

J | size | V | D | CDR3 | DNA
TRBJ2-1 | NA | TRBV29-1 | NA | CSVSTAHEQFF | TGCAGCGTTAGCACAGCCCATGAGCAGTTCTTC
TRBJ2-5 | once | TRBV10-3 | TRBD2 | CAISRGEEKTQYF | TGTGCCATCAGTCGGGGGGAGGAGAAGACCCAGTACTTC
TRBJ2-7 | once | TRBV11-2 | TRBD2 | CASSLVASGSHEQYF | TGTGCCAGCAGCTTAGTTGCTAGCGGTTCCCACGAGCAGTACTTC
TRBJ2-3 | NA | TRBV18 | TRBD2 | CASSPYKSSGSSDTQYF | TGTGCCAGCTCACCATATAAATCTAGCGGGAGCTCAGATACGCAGTATTTT
TRBJ1-1 | NA | TRBV5-6 | NA | CASSRLQSVAFF | TGTGCCAGCAGCCGCCTCCAAAGTGTTGCTTTCTTT
TRBJ2-7 | once | TRBV10-2 | TRBD2 | CASTRTRSGEQYF | TGCGCCAGTACTAGGACTAGATCGGGCGAGCAGTACTTC
TRBJ2-7 | NA | TRBV19 | TRBD2 | CASSITSGGAYEQYF | TGTGCCAGTAGTATTACTAGCGGGGGTGCCTACGAGCAGTACTTC
TRBJ2-1 | NA | TRBV25-1 | NA | CASSGRPGSGYNEQFF | TGTGCCAGCAGTGGCCGGCCGGGGTCGGGATACAATGAGCAGTTCTTC
TRBJ2-5 | NA | TRBV20-1 | NA | CSPGGQETQYF | TGCAGTCCCGGCGGCCAAGAGACCCAGTACTTC
TRBJ2-2 | NA | TRBV11-2 | NA | CASSLGRRTGELFF | TGTGCCAGCAGCTTAGGGCGGAGAACCGGGGAGCTGTTTTTT
TRBJ2-1 | NA | TRBV18 | TRBD2 | CASSETGTSGRARNEQFF | TGTGCCAGCTCAGAAACCGGGACTAGCGGGAGGGCCCGGAATGAGCAGTTCTTC
TRBJ1-2 | NA | TRBV27 | NA | CASGLGGTNYGYTF | TGTGCCAGCGGGCTGGGGGGGACTAACTATGGCTACACCTTC
TRBJ1-1 | NA | TRBV6-1 | NA | CASSAGTPKAFF | TGTGCCAGCAGTGCCGGGACACCGAAAGCTTTCTTT
TRBJ2-2 | once | TRBV10-3 | NA | CAISELAGPGIGELFF | TGTGCCATCAGTGAGTTGGCGGGACCGGGGATCGGGGAGCTGTTTTTT
TRBJ1-6 | NA | TRBV25-1 | NA | CASSETRFGSPLHF | TGTGCCAGCAGTGAAACTAGATTCGGCTCACCCCTCCACTTT